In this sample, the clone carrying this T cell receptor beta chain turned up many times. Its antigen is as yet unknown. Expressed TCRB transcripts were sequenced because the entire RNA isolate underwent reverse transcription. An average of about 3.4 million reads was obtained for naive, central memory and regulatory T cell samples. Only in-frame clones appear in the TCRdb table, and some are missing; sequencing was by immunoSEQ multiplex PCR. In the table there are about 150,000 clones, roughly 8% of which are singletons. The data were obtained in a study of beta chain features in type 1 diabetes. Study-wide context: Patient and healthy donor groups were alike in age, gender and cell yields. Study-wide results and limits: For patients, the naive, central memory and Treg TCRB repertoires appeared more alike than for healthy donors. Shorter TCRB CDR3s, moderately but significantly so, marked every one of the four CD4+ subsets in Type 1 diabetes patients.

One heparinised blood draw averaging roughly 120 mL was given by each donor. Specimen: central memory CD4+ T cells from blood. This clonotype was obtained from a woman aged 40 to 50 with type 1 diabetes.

The CDR3 loop is CASSPTPLRGTQYF. The CDR3, as DNA: TGTGCCAGCAGCCCCACCCCCCTAAGGGGGACCCAGTACTTC. The chain recombines TRBV6-6 with TRBJ2-5; perhaps TRBD1 as D (5 bases). There are 14 residues in the CDR3. The germline V and J ends were trimmed by 6 bases and 7 bases, with 18 bases remaining between them. Germline loops: CDR1 MNHNY, CDR2 SVGAGI (reference sequence).